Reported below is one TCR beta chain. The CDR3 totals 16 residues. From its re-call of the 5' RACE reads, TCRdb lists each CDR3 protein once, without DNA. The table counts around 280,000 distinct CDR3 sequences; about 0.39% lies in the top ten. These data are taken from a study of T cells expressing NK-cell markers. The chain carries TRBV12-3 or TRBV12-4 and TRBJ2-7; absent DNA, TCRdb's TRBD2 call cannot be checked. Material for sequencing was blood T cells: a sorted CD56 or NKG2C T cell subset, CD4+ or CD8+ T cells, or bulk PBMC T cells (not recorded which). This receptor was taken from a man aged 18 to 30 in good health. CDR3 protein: CASSFSLAMSTNEQYF.